The clone carrying this T cell receptor beta chain was picked up a small number of times. What it binds is not known. This record comes from a study of human T cells and chemical hapten exposure. The wider study: Chiefly women, the patients showed alopecia areata, totalis or universalis.

Study-wide results and limits: Those TCRs sitting above 1 in 1000 frequency stayed the same with DPC sensitization.

TCRdb reprocessed the RACE reads via MiXCR and lists one record per CDR3 protein. The data contain around 85,000 distinct CDR3 sequences, about an eighth of them seen just once; the ten biggest clones take up roughly 5.9%. Time point described: patch test 3, about 24 weeks after DPC sensitization. Treatment here: therapeutic diphenylcyclopropenone sensitization with weekly scalp DPC. The study enrolled 18 to 70-year-old alopecia patients suitable for DPC. Trimming removed 0 bases from V and 3 bases from J, with 8 bases in between. The CDR3 totals 14 residues. Germline V gene data show CDR1 as LGHDT and CDR2 as YNNKEL (reference sequence).

This clonotype was obtained from a woman between 50 and 59 years old with alopecia areata. Some clones in this sample may be carry-over from other donors' samples. The chain carries TRBV3-1 and TRBJ1-1; D unclear. The material was whole blood, obtained in connection with sensitization to the hapten diphenylcyclopropenone (DPC). In DNA form, the CDR3 reads TGTGCCAGCAGCCAAGATTGGAGGGACACTGAAGCTTTCTTT. It specifies CASSQDWRDTEAFF.